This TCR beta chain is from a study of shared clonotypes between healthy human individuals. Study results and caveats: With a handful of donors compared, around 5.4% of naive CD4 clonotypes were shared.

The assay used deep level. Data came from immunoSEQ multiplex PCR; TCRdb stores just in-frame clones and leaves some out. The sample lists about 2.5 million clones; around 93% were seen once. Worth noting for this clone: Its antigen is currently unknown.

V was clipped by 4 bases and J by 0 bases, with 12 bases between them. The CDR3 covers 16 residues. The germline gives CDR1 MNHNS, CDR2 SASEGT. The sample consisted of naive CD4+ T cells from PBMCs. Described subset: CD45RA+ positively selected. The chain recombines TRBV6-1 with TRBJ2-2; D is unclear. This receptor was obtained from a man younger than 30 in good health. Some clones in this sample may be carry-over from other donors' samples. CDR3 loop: CASSAGPSPNTGELFF. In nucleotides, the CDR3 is TGTGCCAGCAGTGCCGGACCGTCACCGAACACCGGGGAGCTGTTTTTT.